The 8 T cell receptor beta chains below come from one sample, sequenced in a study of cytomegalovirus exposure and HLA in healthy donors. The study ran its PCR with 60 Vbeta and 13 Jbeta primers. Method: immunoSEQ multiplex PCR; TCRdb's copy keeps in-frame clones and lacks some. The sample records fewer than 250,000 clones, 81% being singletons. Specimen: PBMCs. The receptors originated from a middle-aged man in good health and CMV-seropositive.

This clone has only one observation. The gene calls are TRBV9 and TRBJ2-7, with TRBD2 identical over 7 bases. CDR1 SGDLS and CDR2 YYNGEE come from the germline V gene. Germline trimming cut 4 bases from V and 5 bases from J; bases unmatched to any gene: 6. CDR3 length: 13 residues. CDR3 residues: CASSPRLADEQYF. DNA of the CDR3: TGTGCCAGCAGCCCCCGACTAGCTGACGAGCAGTACTTC.

The DNA for the CDR3 is TGTGCCAGCAGCACATTAGGGGGAGGGCCTGAAGAGCAGTACTTC. Encoded protein: CASSTLGGGPEEQYF. The chain joins TRBV7-6 to TRBJ2-7; tentative D call: TRBD2 (7 bases). Looked up from germline, CDR1 is SGHVS and CDR2 is FNYEAQ. V was pared by 5 bases and J by 7 bases, with 21 bases between. This CDR3 spans 15 amino acids.

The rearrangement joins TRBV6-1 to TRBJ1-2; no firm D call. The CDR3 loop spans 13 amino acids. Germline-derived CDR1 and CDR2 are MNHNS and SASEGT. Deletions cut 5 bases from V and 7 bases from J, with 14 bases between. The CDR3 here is CASSSLDSVGYTF. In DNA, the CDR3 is TGTGCCAGCAGTTCCCTGGACTCGGTTGGCTACACCTTC.

The CDR3 region has the DNA TGTGCCAGCAGCTTACAGAATTCACCCCTCCACTTT. As protein: CASSLQNSPLHF. The chain uses TRBV5-5 and TRBJ1-6; the D is unclear. There are 12 residues in the CDR3. In germline, CDR1 is SGHKS, CDR2 YYEKEE (reference sequence). V was clipped by 2 bases and J by 7 bases, with 4 bases between them.

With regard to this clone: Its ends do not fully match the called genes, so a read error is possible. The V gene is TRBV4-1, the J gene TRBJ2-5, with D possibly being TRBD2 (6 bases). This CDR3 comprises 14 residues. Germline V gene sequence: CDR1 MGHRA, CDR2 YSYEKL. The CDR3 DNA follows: TGTGCCAGCAGCCAAGATTTGGGAGGAAAGACCCAGTACTTC. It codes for CASSQDLGGKTQYF.

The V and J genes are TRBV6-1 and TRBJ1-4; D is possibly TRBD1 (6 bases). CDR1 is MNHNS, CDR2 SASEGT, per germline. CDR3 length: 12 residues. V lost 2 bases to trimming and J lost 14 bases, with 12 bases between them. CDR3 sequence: CASSETGILLFF. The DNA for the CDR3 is TGTGCCAGCAGTGAAACAGGGATTTTGCTGTTTTTT.

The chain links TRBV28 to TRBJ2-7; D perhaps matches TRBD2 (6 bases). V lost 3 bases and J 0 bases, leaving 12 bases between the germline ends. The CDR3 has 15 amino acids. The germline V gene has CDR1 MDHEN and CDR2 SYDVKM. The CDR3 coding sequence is TGTGCCAGCAGTTTGGAGGGCTCAAGCTCCTACGAGCAGTACTTC. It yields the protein CASSLEGSSSYEQYF.

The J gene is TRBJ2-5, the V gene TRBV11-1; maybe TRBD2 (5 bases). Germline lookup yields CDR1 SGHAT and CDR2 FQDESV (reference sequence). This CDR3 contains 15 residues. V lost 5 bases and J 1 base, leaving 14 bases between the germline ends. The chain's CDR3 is CASSHRVEGQETQYF. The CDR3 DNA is TGTGCCAGCAGCCATCGGGTTGAGGGCCAAGAGACCCAGTACTTC.